This TCR beta chain stems from a study of vaccination effects on CD4 cells after COVID-19. General study results and limits: Clones from infection and from vaccination both contracted markedly late after vaccination.

Method: immunoSEQ multiplex PCR; TCRdb's copy keeps in-frame clones and lacks some. The sample lists some 59,000 clones, over 80% occurring once. A remark on this clone: Its antigen is as yet unknown.

After expansion with viral peptide pools in the ViraFEST assay, antigen-specific CD4+ T cells were sequenced. Isolation of CD4+ T cells took place after ten to eleven days of culture. A few million PBMC per well received about 10 IU/ml IL-2 and 9.5 to 10 ug/ml peptides in culture. The sequence was obtained from a human donor who received a COVID-19 vaccine. This specimen consisted of CD4+ T cells from PBMCs cultured with HCoV-229E spike peptides, obtained before COVID-19 vaccination.

CDR3 in DNA: TGTGCCAGAAGCTTGGCGGCGAACACTGAAGCTTTCTTT. It codes for CARSLAANTEAFF. This chain connects TRBV5-3 to TRBJ1-1, with unresolved D. TRBV5-3 is reported as an ORF; its role is uncertain. CDR3 size: 13 residues. V gave up 0 bases and J gave up 1 base, with 4 bases separating them.